Below are 3 T cell receptor beta chains sequenced from a single sample in a study of cytomegalovirus exposure and HLA in healthy donors (dated by TCRdb to about 2017). The library was obtained by the immunoSEQ multiplex PCR assay. The multiplex PCR relied on a mix of 60 forward primers for TCR Vbeta segments and 13 reverse primers for TCR Jbeta segments. TCRdb mirrors the immuneACCESS table, restricted to in-frame sequences. Some clones are absent from its copies; in checked studies, under half trace to an unresolved V gene, and the reason for the others is unknown. The sample records around 150,000 clones, over 75% of which are singletons. Together, the top ten hold 0.51% of the sample. The specimen was PBMCs. Source of these receptors: a woman aged 40-49 years in good health and CMV-seronegative.

A few counts support this clone. The chain uses TRBV10-3 and TRBJ1-5; D unresolved. V gave up 0 bases and J gave up 6 bases, with 6 bases separating them. This CDR3 is 13 amino acids long. In germline, CDR1 is ENHRY, CDR2 SYGVKD. CDR3 sequence (DNA): TGTGCCATCAGTGAGTCCCCAATTCAGCCCCAGCATTTT. The encoded protein is CAISESPIQPQHF.

This clone was seen once. V usage is TRBV7-9 and J usage is TRBJ1-5, with D perhaps matching TRBD1 (5 bases). The V end was cut by 5 bases, the J end by 4 bases, with 9 bases between. The CDR3 runs 13 residues. From germline, CDR1 is SEHNR and CDR2 FQNEAQ (reference sequence). The CDR3 loop reads CASSAQGNQPQHF. Here the CDR3 DNA reads TGTGCCAGCAGCGCCCAGGGTAATCAGCCCCAGCATTTT.

V usage is TRBV7-9 and J usage is TRBJ2-5; the match to TRBD2 covers 9 bases. This CDR3 spans 15 amino acids. The V gene end was trimmed by 3 bases and the J gene end by 2 bases; junction bases not matched to a gene: 4. The germline V gene has CDR1 SEHNR and CDR2 FQNEAQ (reference sequence). The CDR3 DNA follows: TGTGCCAGCAGCTTCGCTCTAGCGGGGCAAGAGACCCAGTACTTC. Its translation is CASSFALAGQETQYF.